This is a list of T cell receptor beta chains from one sample in a study of regulatory T cells in long-lasting Graves disease. TCRdb re-called the multiplex PCR reads through MiXCR, storing one row per CDR3 protein. The data show 250,000 to 400,000 distinct CDR3 sequences, 15% to 20% seen once. Sequenced material: peripheral blood mononuclear cells (PBMCs), taken at new diagnosis, from a patient treated with antithyroid drugs. Every receptor here comes from a female donor with Graves disease. CDR3s include the opening cysteine and the closing phenylalanine or tryptophan. Each record gives: V gene, CDR3 length, clone size, J gene, D gene, CDR3 protein, CDR3 DNA. The D gene is left open where the match is weak. A row's size may be missing; if present it is once, few, many or a size class.

>TRBV20-1|15|few|TRBJ1-1|-
CSARDWETVNTEAFF
TGCAGTGCTAGAGACTGGGAAACAGTCAACACTGAAGCTTTCTTT
>TRBV4-1|15|-|TRBJ2-5|-
CASSQDPAGQETQYF
TGCGCCAGCAGCCAAGACCCGGCCGGCCAAGAGACCCAGTACTTC
>TRBV2|14|once|TRBJ1-1|-
CASSAFLGATEAFF
TGTGCCAGCAGCGCGTTTCTAGGCGCCACTGAAGCTTTCTTT
>TRBV20-1|13|many|TRBJ2-2|-
CSARGVGVGELFF
TGCAGTGCTAGGGGTGTAGGAGTCGGGGAGCTGTTTTTT
>TRBV18|13|many|TRBJ1-2|TRBD1
CASSATGDHGYTF
TGTGCCAGCTCCGCGACAGGGGACCATGGCTACACCTTC
>TRBV28|16|many|TRBJ2-2|TRBD2
CASSPFREGGTGELFF
TGTGCCAGCAGTCCGTTTAGGGAGGGAGGGACCGGGGAGCTGTTTTTT
>TRBV11-2|15|many|TRBJ1-2|-
CASSLAQGRGRGYTF
TGTGCCAGCAGCTTAGCGCAGGGGAGGGGAAGAGGCTACACCTTC
>TRBV2|13|-|TRBJ2-5|TRBD1
CAGRTGSGETQYF
TGTGCCGGACGGACAGGGTCAGGGGAGACCCAGTACTTC
>TRBV19|15|many|TRBJ1-5|TRBD1
CASNPGQPIFQPQHF
TGTGCCAGTAACCCGGGACAGCCGATTTTCCAGCCCCAGCATTTT
>TRBV3-1|14|many|TRBJ2-1|TRBD2
CASSRAGAANEQFF
TGTGCCAGCAGCCGCGCGGGAGCTGCGAATGAGCAGTTCTTC
>TRBV28|14|many|TRBJ1-5|-
CAIRSADPLSSQHF
TGTGCCATAAGATCAGCCGATCCGCTCTCTTCCCAGCATTTT
>TRBV12-3/TRBV12-4|13|-|TRBJ2-5|TRBD2
CASTPGLGETQYF
TGTGCCAGCACTCCGGGACTAGGAGAGACCCAGTACTTC
>TRBV7-3|17|few|TRBJ2-1|-
CASSLNSAGLSYNEQFF
TGTGCCAGCAGCTTAAACTCGGCGGGACTCTCATACAATGAGCAGTTCTTC
>TRBV5-6|15|many|TRBJ2-7|-
CASSLPSTYSYEQYF
TGTGCCAGCAGCTTGCCTAGTACATACTCCTACGAGCAGTACTTC
>TRBV30|14|many|TRBJ1-4|-
CAWSRGGPSEKLFF
TGTGCCTGGAGTCGAGGGGGGCCTAGTGAAAAACTGTTTTTT
>TRBV2|14|-|TRBJ2-1|TRBD2
CASSELAGGNEQFF
TGTGCCAGCAGTGAACTAGCGGGGGGGAATGAGCAGTTCTTC
>TRBV12-3/TRBV12-4|16|many|TRBJ2-3|TRBD2
CASSLVAGGPSGTQYF
TGTGCCAGCAGTTTAGTGGCGGGAGGGCCATCAGGTACGCAGTATTTT
>TRBV5-1|13|many|TRBJ1-1|TRBD1
CASSRTGNTEAFF
TGCGCCAGCAGTCGGACAGGGAATACTGAAGCTTTCTTT
>TRBV20-1|14|few|TRBJ2-7|TRBD2
CSARISGRRYEQYF
TGCAGTGCTAGAATTAGCGGGAGGCGTTACGAGCAGTACTTC
>TRBV2|14|-|TRBJ1-5|-
CACREGVSNQPQHF
TGTGCCTGCAGGGAGGGAGTAAGCAATCAGCCCCAGCATTTT
>TRBV20-1|12|few|TRBJ1-2|-
CSARMDSYGYTF
TGCAGTGCTAGAATGGACAGTTATGGCTACACCTTC
>TRBV19|13|-|TRBJ1-1|-
CASSIQPNTEAFF
TGTGCCAGTAGTATCCAGCCGAACACTGAAGCTTTCTTT
>TRBV20-1|13|many|TRBJ2-3|TRBD2
CSALSGREDTQYF
TGCAGTGCCTTGAGCGGGAGAGAGGATACGCAGTATTTT
>TRBV2|14|few|TRBJ2-5|TRBD1
CASGGDRGRETQYF
TGTGCCAGCGGGGGGGACAGGGGGAGAGAGACCCAGTACTTC
>TRBV5-1|15|many|TRBJ2-1|-
CASSSGVGGYNEQFF
TGCGCCAGCAGCTCGGGAGTTGGGGGGTACAATGAGCAGTTCTTC
>TRBV7-2|15|-|TRBJ2-3|-
CASSSQGLGTDTQYF
TGTGCCAGCAGCTCACAGGGCTTGGGCACAGATACGCAGTATTTT
>TRBV4-1|15|few|TRBJ2-1|-
CASSHNHQLDNEQFF
TGCGCCAGCAGCCATAACCATCAGCTCGACAATGAGCAGTTCTTC
>TRBV28|15|-|TRBJ2-1|TRBD1
CASRVTGQGHNEQFF
TGTGCCAGCAGAGTCACGGGACAGGGCCACAATGAGCAGTTCTTC
>TRBV10-3|14|few|TRBJ2-5|-
CAISGGGGRETQYF
TGTGCCATCAGTGGGGGAGGGGGCCGAGAGACCCAGTACTTC
>TRBV12-3/TRBV12-4|16|many|TRBJ2-3|TRBD2
CASSTNSGTSTNTQYF
TGTGCCAGCAGTACCAACTCCGGGACTAGCACTAATACGCAGTATTTT